These 12 T cell receptor beta chains were sequenced from one sample in a study of human T cells and chemical hapten exposure. As for time point: patch test 1, 2 weeks after DPC sensitization. Treatment of the sample: therapeutic diphenylcyclopropenone sensitization with weekly scalp DPC. MiXCR was run by TCRdb on the RACE reads, yielding one entry per CDR3 protein. The sample records 180,000 or so distinct CDR3 sequences, roughly 15% being singletons. This specimen consisted of whole blood, obtained in connection with sensitization to the hapten diphenylcyclopropenone (DPC). The receptors were gathered from a woman aged 25 to 45 with alopecia areata. Some clones in this sample may be carry-over from other donors' samples.

The gene calls are TRBV2 and TRBJ1-1; D not certain. The germline V gene has CDR1 SNHLY and CDR2 FYNNEI. The CDR3 loop spans 14 amino acids. V shed 6 bases and J shed 3 bases, with 14 bases lying between them. The CDR3 bases are TGTGCCAGCAGGTTCACACCTACGGACACTGAAGCTTTCTTT. Protein: CASRFTPTDTEAFF. Drawing the rest from reference TRBV2 and TRBJ1-1, the complete variable domain is EPEVTQTPSHQVTQMGQEVILRCVPISNHLYFYWYRQILGQKVEFLVSFYNNEISEKSEIFDDQFSVERPDGSNFTLKIRSTKLEDSAMYFCASRFTPTDTEAFFGQGTRLTVV.

This clonotype was recorded many times. The chain combines TRBV2 with TRBJ1-1, with unresolved D. This CDR3 comprises 12 residues. V was trimmed by 4 bases and J by 1 base, leaving 4 bases between them. Germline V lookup: CDR1 SNHLY, CDR2 FYNNEI. This CDR3 reads CASSVQNTEAFF. The CDR3 bases are TGTGCCAGCAGTGTGCAGAACACTGAAGCTTTCTTT.

This clonotype appeared many times. The gene calls are TRBV19 and TRBJ1-5, with D maybe TRBD1 (5 bases). The germline V gene encodes CDR1 LNHDA and CDR2 SQIVND (reference sequence). The CDR3 is 14 residues long. V was shortened by 7 bases and J by 5 bases, with 15 bases between the two germline ends. The CDR3 bases are TGTGCCAGTACCTGGGACGGATCATATCAGCCCCAGCATTTT. Residues: CASTWDGSYQPQHF.

The chain is built from TRBV6-2 or TRBV6-3 and TRBJ1-1; 12 bases fit TRBD1. J gave up 0 bases and V 6 bases, and 8 bases lay outside the gene matches. The CDR3 sequence is 17 residues long. The germline CDR1 and CDR2 sequences are MNHEY and SVGEGT. CDR3 sequence (DNA): TGTGCCAGCAGGCGAGGGACAGGGGGCCTCATGAACACTGAAGCTTTCTTT. This codes for CASRRGTGGLMNTEAFF.

The sample holds a few counts of this clonotype. CDR3 sequence reads: CASSPPFSVETQYF. Here the CDR3 DNA reads TGTGCCAGCTCACCACCGTTTTCGGTTGAGACCCAGTACTTC. The rearrangement links TRBV18 to TRBJ2-5; no reliable D call. CDR3 length: 14 residues. Trimming shortened V by 0 bases and J by 5 bases, and 10 bases separated the two germline ends. The germline V gene encodes CDR1 KGHSH and CDR2 LQKENI.

The rearrangement links TRBV5-6 to TRBJ1-2, with 7 nucleotides matching TRBD1. The CDR3 has 17 amino acids. Germline-derived CDR1 and CDR2 are SGHDT and YYEEEE. Germline trimming cut 3 bases from V and 7 bases from J; bases unmatched to any gene: 18. CDR3 nucleotide sequence: TGTGCCAGCAGCTCCCCGGACAGGCGAGGGGGTTTGGCTGGCTACACCTTC. Protein: CASSSPDRRGGLAGYTF.

The chain couples TRBV20-1 to TRBJ1-2, with D maybe TRBD1 (6 bases). This CDR3 is 13 amino acids long. Trimming cost V 2 bases and J 2 bases, with 9 bases left between them. Looked up from germline, CDR1 is DFQATT and CDR2 is SNEGSKA (reference sequence). CDR3 amino acids: CSARRGANYGYTF. As DNA, the CDR3 is TGCAGTGCTAGAAGGGGGGCGAACTATGGCTACACCTTC.

Details on this clonotype: At one boundary the junction diverges from the germline segment, which might be a read error. The chain couples TRBV25-1 to TRBJ2-7; a weak D match, TRBD2 (7 bases). CDR3 size: 14 residues. From germline, CDR1 is MGHDK and CDR2 SYGVNS. Here the CDR3 reads CASSRGGKPYEQYF. Written as DNA, the CDR3 is TGTGCAAGCAGTAGGGGGGGAAAACCCTACGAGCAGTACTTC.

This clonotype was found a few times. The rearrangement joins TRBV3-1 to TRBJ2-1, with 10 bases lining up with TRBD1. Unmatched junction bases numbered 6, after V lost 3 bases and J lost 1 base. The CDR3 spans 17 residues. Germline loops: CDR1 LGHDT, CDR2 YNNKEL (reference sequence). The CDR3 coding sequence is TGTGCCAGCAGCCAGACAGGGGGCTCTTTTTCCTACAATGAGCAGTTCTTC. It encodes CASSQTGGSFSYNEQFF.

The chain's CDR3 is CASTLAGTVSAGELFF. In DNA form, the CDR3 reads TGTGCCAGCACCCTCGCCGGGACAGTCAGCGCCGGGGAGCTGTTTTTT. The genes are TRBV6-2 or TRBV6-3 and TRBJ2-2; 7 nucleotides agree with TRBD1. Germline V gives CDR1 MNHEY, CDR2 SVGEGT. The CDR3 has 16 residues. The J segment lost 6 bases and the V segment lost 7 bases, leaving 14 bases of the junction unmatched.

This clonotype was recorded at least ten times. The chain carries TRBV6-5 and TRBJ2-3, with 11 nucleotides matching TRBD2. In germline, CDR1 is MNHEY, CDR2 SVGAGI. V was clipped by 5 bases and J by 1 base; unmatched bases: 5. The length of the CDR3 is 16 residues. Here the CDR3 reads CASSPLLAGGTDTQYF. Written as DNA, the CDR3 is TGTGCCAGCAGTCCCCTACTAGCGGGAGGCACAGATACGCAGTATTTT.

This clonotype was picked up many times. This chain uses TRBV19 with TRBJ1-5; 9 bases fit TRBD1. This CDR3 comprises 16 residues. The V gene's germline CDR1 is LNHDA and CDR2 SQIVND (reference sequence). Unmatched junction bases numbered 6, after V lost 4 bases and J lost 2 bases. In nucleotides, the CDR3 is TGTGCCAGTAGTAAGGTACAGGGGGCGGGCAATCAGCCCCAGCATTTT. Its protein is CASSKVQGAGNQPQHF.